The 8 T cell receptor beta chains listed next were all sequenced from one sample in a study of blood T cell repertoires in COVID-19. TCRdb's table, derived via immunoSEQ multiplex PCR, lists solely in-frame clones and lacks some. The table includes 300,000 to 400,000 clones, around 88% detected once. The sample taken for sequencing was peripheral blood. These TCRs come from a woman aged 25-40 years with COVID-19, enrolled during active disease.

This clone has only one observation. The chain uses TRBV6-6 and TRBJ2-1; perhaps TRBD2 as D (5 bases). The CDR3 extends over 13 amino acids. CDR1 and CDR2 from the germline V gene are MNHNY and SVGAGI (reference sequence). Deletions cut 6 bases from V and 5 bases from J, with 11 bases between. CDR3 bases: TGTGCCAGCAGGCCCGACTACAACAATGAGCAGTTCTTC. Translating gives CASRPDYNNEQFF.

This sequence joins TRBV15 and TRBJ2-1; 9 bases align to TRBD2. In germline, CDR1 is LNHNV, CDR2 YYDKDF (reference sequence). The CDR3 loop spans 13 amino acids. Trimming took 5 bases from V and 9 from J; bases not matched to a gene: 5. CDR3 coding DNA: TGTGCCACCAGCCCCCGAGCGGGGGGTGAGCAGTTCTTC. Translation: CATSPRAGGEQFF.

V is TRBV11-3 and J is TRBJ2-6; D unclear. The CDR3 spans 16 residues. The V end was cut by 1 base, the J end by 0 bases, with 7 bases between. Germline lookup yields CDR1 SGHNT and CDR2 YENEEA. For the CDR3, the DNA is TGTGCCAGCAGCTTAGGGCAGTACTCTGGGGCCAACGTCCTGACTTTC. Translation: CASSLGQYSGANVLTF. The full variable domain, rest sourced from reference TRBV11-3 and TRBJ2-6, is EAGVVQSPRYKIIEKKQPVAFWCNPISGHNTLYWYLQNLGQGPELLIRYENEEAVDDSQLPKDRFSAERLKGVDSTLKIQPAELGDSAVYLCASSLGQYSGANVLTFGAGSRLTVL.

J is TRBJ2-2 and V is TRBV19; the match to TRBD1 covers 9 bases. Trimming at V came to 3 bases and at J to 1 base, leaving 6 bases not matched to a gene. CDR3 length: 17 amino acids. CDR1 and CDR2 from the germline V gene are LNHDA and SQIVND (reference sequence). CDR3 in DNA: TGTGCCAGTAGTATTGGACAGGGGACCCTGAACACCGGGGAGCTGTTTTTT. Translating gives CASSIGQGTLNTGELFF.

This clone was counted a few times. This CDR3 is CASSSTGITYGYTF. CDR3 DNA: TGTGCCAGCAGCTCGACAGGAATCACCTATGGCTACACCTTC. The chain uses TRBV13 and TRBJ1-2, with D tentatively TRBD1 (6 bases). Germline V CDR1 and CDR2: PRHDT, FYEKMQ (reference sequence). This CDR3 comprises 14 residues. Trimming cost V 4 bases and J 4 bases, with 13 bases left between them.

The V call is TRBV5-1, the J call TRBJ1-2; D may be TRBD1 (5 bases). V lost 3 bases to trimming and J lost 6 bases, with 12 bases between them. The CDR3 is 13 residues long. Germline lookup yields CDR1 SGHRS and CDR2 YFSETQ. CDR3 in amino acids: CASSWGVGDGYTF. In DNA form, the CDR3 reads TGCGCCAGCAGCTGGGGGGTAGGAGATGGCTACACCTTC.

The J gene is TRBJ2-1, the V gene TRBV24-1, with no clear D. The V gene's germline CDR1 is KGHDR and CDR2 SFDVKD. The CDR3 runs 13 residues. V lost 0 bases and J lost 12, with 11 bases in between. The CDR3 nucleotides are TGTGCCACCAGTGATTTGAAAGGTAGCATGCAGTTCTTC. Protein product: CATSDLKGSMQFF.

This clone occurred once. This rearrangement joins TRBV27 to TRBJ1-1; D might be TRBD1 (6 bases). Between the trimmed V and J ends, which lost 5 bases and 5 bases, there was a span of 21 bases. Germline V gives CDR1 MNHEY, CDR2 SMNVEV (reference sequence). The CDR3 contains 16 residues. DNA of the CDR3: TGTGCCAGCAGTCTTAGGGGGGGAAGGGTCGGGACTGAAGCTTTCTTT. Protein product: CASSLRGGRVGTEAFF.